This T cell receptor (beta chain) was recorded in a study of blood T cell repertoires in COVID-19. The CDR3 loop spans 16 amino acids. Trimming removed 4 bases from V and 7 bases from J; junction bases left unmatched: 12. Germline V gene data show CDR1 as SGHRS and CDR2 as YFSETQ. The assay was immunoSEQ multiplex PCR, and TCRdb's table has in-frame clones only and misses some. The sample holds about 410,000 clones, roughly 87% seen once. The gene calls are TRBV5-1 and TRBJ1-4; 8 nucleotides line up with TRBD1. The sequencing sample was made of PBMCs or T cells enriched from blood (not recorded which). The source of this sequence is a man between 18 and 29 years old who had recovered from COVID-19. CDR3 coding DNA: TGCGCCAGCAGCCCGCCCCTACAGGGGGGAGGTGAAAAACTGTTTTTT. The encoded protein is CASSPPLQGGGEKLFF.